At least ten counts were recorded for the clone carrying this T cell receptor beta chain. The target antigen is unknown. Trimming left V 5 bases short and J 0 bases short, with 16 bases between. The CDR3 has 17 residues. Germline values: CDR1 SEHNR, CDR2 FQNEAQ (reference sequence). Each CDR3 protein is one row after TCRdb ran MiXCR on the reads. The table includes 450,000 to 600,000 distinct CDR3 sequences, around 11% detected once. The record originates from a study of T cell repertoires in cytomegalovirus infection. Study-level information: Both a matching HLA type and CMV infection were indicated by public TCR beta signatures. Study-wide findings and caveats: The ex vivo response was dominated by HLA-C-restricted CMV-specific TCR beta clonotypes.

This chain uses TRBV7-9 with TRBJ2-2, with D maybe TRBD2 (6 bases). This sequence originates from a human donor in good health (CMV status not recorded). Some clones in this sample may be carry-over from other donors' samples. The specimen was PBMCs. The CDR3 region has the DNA TGTGCCAGCAGCAAAATACGCAGGGACTCGAACACCGGGGAGCTGTTTTTT. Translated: CASSKIRRDSNTGELFF.